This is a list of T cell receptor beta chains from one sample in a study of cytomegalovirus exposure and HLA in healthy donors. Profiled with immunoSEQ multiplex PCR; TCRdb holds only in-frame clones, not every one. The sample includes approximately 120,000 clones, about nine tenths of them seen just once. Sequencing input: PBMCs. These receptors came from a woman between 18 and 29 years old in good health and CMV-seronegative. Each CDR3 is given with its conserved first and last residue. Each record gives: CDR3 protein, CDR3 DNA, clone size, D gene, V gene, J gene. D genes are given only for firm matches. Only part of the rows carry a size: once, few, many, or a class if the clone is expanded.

CASQRSGYEQYF	TGTGCCAGCCAGCGTTCGGGGTACGAGCAGTACTTC	-	-	TRBV6-5	TRBJ2-7
CASSRAGGVGTEAFF	TGTGCCAGCAGTCGGGCGGGGGGCGTCGGCACTGAAGCTTTCTTT	once	-	TRBV6-4	TRBJ1-1
CASSKPLYPQYF	TGTGCCAGCAGTAAGCCCCTCTACCCCCAGTACTTC	-	-	TRBV25-1	TRBJ2-5
CASSPDSTYNEQFF	TGTGCCAGCAGCCCGGACAGTACCTACAATGAGCAGTTCTTC	-	-	TRBV7-3	TRBJ2-1
CACSSGDHYEQYF	TGTGCCTGTTCCTCCGGAGATCACTACGAGCAGTACTTC	-	-	TRBV30	TRBJ2-7
CASSLRRSGGVMQFF	TGTGCCAGCAGCTTAAGACGCAGCGGGGGGGTGATGCAGTTCTTC	-	TRBD2	TRBV5-6	TRBJ2-1
CASSQDKRTIAYSYNEQFF	TGTGCCAGCAGCCAAGATAAGCGGACTATAGCCTACTCCTACAATGAGCAGTTCTTC	-	-	TRBV14	TRBJ2-1
CASSQPVRDSGNTIYF	TGCGCCAGCAGTCAACCCGTCCGGGATTCTGGAAACACCATATATTTT	-	-	TRBV23-1	TRBJ1-3
CASSHLGGESPETQYF	TGTGCCAGCAGCCACCTAGGGGGCGAGTCCCCAGAGACCCAGTACTTC	once	TRBD1	TRBV28	TRBJ2-5
CASSFADITGGYTF	TGTGCCAGCAGCTTTGCGGACATCACTGGCGGCTACACCTTC	once	-	TRBV7-2	TRBJ1-2
CASSLTRDYGYTF	TGTGCCAGCAGCTTAACCCGGGACTATGGCTACACCTTC	few	-	TRBV7-2	TRBJ1-2
CASSEWGGANTEAFF	TGTGCCAGCAGTGAATGGGGCGGGGCGAACACTGAAGCTTTCTTT	-	-	TRBV6-1	TRBJ1-1
CASSELGQGNSPLHF	TGTGCCAGCAGTGAATTAGGCCAGGGGAATTCACCCCTCCACTTT	-	-	TRBV6-1	TRBJ1-6
CASSPGQTLGYTF	TGTGCCAGCAGCCCCGGACAGACCTTAGGCTACACCTTC	-	-	TRBV28	TRBJ1-2
CASSFGRAPATNEKLFF	TGCGCCAGCAGCTTCGGGAGGGCCCCCGCAACTAATGAAAAACTGTTTTTT	-	-	TRBV5-1	TRBJ1-4
CATSRDPWLEAYEQYF	TGTGCCACCAGCAGAGATCCTTGGTTGGAGGCCTACGAGCAGTACTTC	-	-	TRBV15	TRBJ2-7
CASSPGTSYEQYF	TGTGCCAGCTCACCCGGGACATCCTACGAGCAGTACTTC	-	-	TRBV18	TRBJ2-7
CASNTGYDEQFF	TGTGCCAGTAACACAGGTTACGATGAGCAGTTCTTC	once	-	TRBV9	TRBJ2-1
CASSNAAGGPRETQYF	TGTGCCAGTAGTAATGCGGCGGGAGGGCCGAGGGAGACCCAGTACTTC	once	TRBD2	TRBV19	TRBJ2-5
CASSGGLPRYEQFF	TGTGCCAGCAGCGGCGGACTGCCCCGTTATGAGCAGTTCTTC	-	-	TRBV9	TRBJ2-1
CSVGGSPSSYEQYF	TGCAGCGTTGGTGGGAGTCCTTCCTCCTACGAGCAGTACTTC	-	-	TRBV29-1	TRBJ2-7
CASSLSAQGPSPYNEQFF	TGTGCCAGCAGTTTAAGTGCACAGGGGCCCTCCCCTTATAATGAGCAGTTCTTC	-	TRBD1	TRBV27	TRBJ2-1
CASSDGQGGTEAFF	TGTGCCAGCAGCGATGGACAGGGAGGGACTGAAGCTTTCTTT	-	TRBD1	TRBV5-6	TRBJ1-1
CASSWTGGYYEQYF	TGTGCCAGCAGCTGGACAGGGGGGTATTACGAGCAGTACTTC	-	TRBD1	TRBV14	TRBJ2-7